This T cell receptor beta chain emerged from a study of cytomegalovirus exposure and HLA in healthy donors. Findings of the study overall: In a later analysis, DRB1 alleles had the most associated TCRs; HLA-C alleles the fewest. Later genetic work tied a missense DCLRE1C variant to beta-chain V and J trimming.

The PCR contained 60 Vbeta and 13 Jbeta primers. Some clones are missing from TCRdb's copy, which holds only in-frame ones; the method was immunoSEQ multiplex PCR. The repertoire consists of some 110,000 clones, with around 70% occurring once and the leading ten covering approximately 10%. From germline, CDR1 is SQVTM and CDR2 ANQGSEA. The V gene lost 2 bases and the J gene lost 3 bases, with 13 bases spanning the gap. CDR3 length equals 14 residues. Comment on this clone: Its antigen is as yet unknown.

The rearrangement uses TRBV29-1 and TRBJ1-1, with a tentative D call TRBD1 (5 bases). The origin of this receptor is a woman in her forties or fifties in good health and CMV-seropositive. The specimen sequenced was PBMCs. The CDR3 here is CSVEYAGRDTEAFF. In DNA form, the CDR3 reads TGCAGCGTTGAATATGCAGGGAGGGACACTGAAGCTTTCTTT.